This TCR beta chain was retrieved from a study of blood T cells in healthy people across ages (dated by TCRdb to the mid-2010s). At the level of the whole study: In model experiments, template switching captured roughly one uniquely barcoded TCR beta cDNA molecule for every two T cells. The study measured age-related changes in TCR beta repertoire diversity using deep sequencing normalized with unique cDNA molecular identifiers. Four age groups were formed from the donors: young (average about 17 years), middle-aged (approximately 42), aged (roughly 56) and long-lived (82). To avoid experimental bias, donors of different ages were randomly spread across the sequencing lanes. The study analyzed two additional independent replicas of 1 million unique cDNA reads from the same blood draw for two donors, one aged 18 to 30 and one aged 80 or older. General conclusions and limits of the study: Observed TCR beta diversity correlated strongly with the percentage of naive T cells measured by flow cytometry. Conclusive comparison of naive and antigen-experienced compartments was prevented by the profiling of bulk unsorted PBMCs. As age increased, observed TCR beta diversity per million T cells dropped in a roughly linear way, and a significant reduction was already evident by age 40. Compared with the aged group, the long-lived group had more naive CD4+ T cells, fewer expanded clones and increased TCR diversity, a pattern suggesting age selection. Estimates of total diversity based on one million sequenced T cells were considered lower bounds and underestimates. Donor CMV infection status was unknown, potentially confounding age-related changes in expanded clonotypes.

The library came from 5' RACE. Sequenced on an Illumina HiSeq 2500. A second PCR of roughly 7 to 12 cycles was run with a J-beta primer mix and a sample-barcoded 5' primer. A unique molecular identifier was introduced onto each TCR beta cDNA molecule by a template-switch 5' adaptor carrying 12 random nucleotides. At least 2.5 million CDR3-containing paired-end reads were obtained from each sample. The Mint cDNA synthesis kit, primed by a TRBC-specific oligonucleotide, was used to synthesize first-strand cDNA from all RNA. Following uracil-DNA glycosylase treatment, a first 18-cycle PCR with universal primers M1SS and BC2_uni_R was performed on all cDNA. In the original analysis: Normalization of each sample was performed by random selection of 1 million high-quality reads, each carrying a distinct molecular identifier. Instead of being binned into consensus sequences, reads with shared molecular identifiers were discarded. MiTCR, set to a Q25 quality threshold and the strictest error-elimination algorithm, was used for CDR3 identification, clonotype clustering and error correction. A nonparametric unseen species model with Euler transformation was used to estimate lower-bound total TCR beta diversity. TCRdb reprocessing: public reads trimmed at Q25 with fastp, clones called with MiXCR, in-frame beta chains kept. Rows with one shared CDR3 protein collapse into an entry with the most common genes and DNA. The V and J calls come from TCRdb's annotation, not from the publication. Within this sample are approximately 800,000 distinct CDR3 sequences, with 55% to 65% of them counted one time only. The top ten clonotypes cover about a quarter of the sample.

Ends trimmed: V by 5 bases, J by 9 bases; bases unmatched to a gene: 13. The CDR3 numbers 15 residues from cysteine through phenylalanine. Only the CDR3 part of the read is kept: 45 bases, read in frame from the first base. CDR1 SGHTA and CDR2 FQGTGA were looked up in the germline V gene. Donors were 40 or so systemically healthy Caucasian individuals from Russia aged roughly 6 to 90 years. Each donor gave about 9.8 milliliters of peripheral blood, drawn into EDTA-treated Vacutainer tubes. Ficoll-Paque density-gradient centrifugation was used to isolate PBMCs, with at least 6 million per sample. Trizol reagent was used to extract total RNA from PBMCs, with at least 5.5 micrograms per sample. For every donor, flow cytometry on a PBMC aliquot measured the percentage of naive CD45RAhigh/CD27high T cells. The sample holds one count of this clonotype. The antigen it binds to is not known. Base qualities are not recorded, but no much larger clone differs from it by a single base.

This receptor chain uses TRBV7-3 and TRBJ2-1; the central 7 bases match TRBD2. Sequencing used blood. The sequence came from a man aged 25-45 years in good health. The CDR3 protein is CASSLGSGVVVEQFF. The bases are TGTGCCAGCAGCCTAGGCAGCGGGGTGGTCGTTGAGCAGTTCTTC.